The 15 T cell receptor beta chains listed next were all sequenced from one sample in a study of T cell changes during pregnancy in multiple sclerosis. The method was immunoSEQ multiplex PCR; TCRdb's version includes in-frame clones alone and lacks a portion of them. The sample shows approximately 32,000 clones, roughly 87% of them seen only once. The sample consisted of CD8+ T cells from peripheral blood mononuclear cells, taken in the first trimester of pregnancy. These TCRs come from a female donor with multiple sclerosis, enrolled in a pregnancy study.

Relative to its sample, this clone is medium-sized (0.01 to 0.1%). This sequence joins TRBV10-3 and TRBJ1-1, with 8 bases aligning to TRBD1. Per germline, CDR1 ENHRY and CDR2 SYGVKD. After removal of 7 bases from V and 6 bases from J, the junction contained 7 bases not matched to a gene. The CDR3 runs 13 residues. CDR3 loop: CAITADRGAEAFF. The CDR3 DNA reads TGTGCCATCACCGCCGACAGGGGCGCTGAAGCTTTCTTT.

The V gene is TRBV13, the J gene TRBJ2-5, with TRBD1 as a possible D gene (5 bases). CDR1 PRHDT and CDR2 FYEKMQ come from the germline V gene (reference sequence). V was cut by 5 bases and J by 0 bases, with 13 bases left in between. This CDR3 has 15 residues. This chain's CDR3 is CASSRLMTDQETQYF. The CDR3 DNA follows: TGTGCCAGCAGCCGGCTTATGACAGACCAAGAGACCCAGTACTTC.

The CDR3 DNA follows: TGTGCCAGTAGTATCCTAGACAGGGCCTACGAGCAGTACTTC. It is translated as CASSILDRAYEQYF. The rearrangement links TRBV19 to TRBJ2-7; 7 bases line up with TRBD1. The CDR3 contains 14 residues. With 3 bases clipped from V and 2 bases from J, the junction kept 4 bases outside the gene matches. CDR1 is LNHDA and CDR2 is SQIVND in the germline V gene (reference sequence).

V gene TRBV9 combines with J gene TRBJ2-7, with D maybe TRBD1 (5 bases). V was cut by 2 bases and J by 0 bases, with 9 bases left in between. There are 14 residues in the CDR3. Germline V gene sequence: CDR1 SGDLS, CDR2 YYNGEE. The CDR3 bases are TGTGCCAGCAGCGTGGGGCCTAGCTCCTACGAGCAGTACTTC. It codes for CASSVGPSSYEQYF.

The gene calls are TRBV19 and TRBJ1-1, with D perhaps matching TRBD1 (5 bases). The CDR3 consists of 14 residues. Trimming stripped 1 base from V and 1 base from J, with 7 bases between. Germline V gene sequence: CDR1 LNHDA, CDR2 SQIVND (reference sequence). CDR3 amino acids: CASSIGGGNTEAFF. CDR3 DNA sequence: TGTGCCAGTAGTATAGGCGGGGGGAACACTGAAGCTTTCTTT.

The J gene is TRBJ2-1, the V gene TRBV11-2, with TRBD2 matching over 9 bases. CDR3 length equals 15 residues. After removal of 5 bases from V and 8 bases from J, the junction contained 10 bases not matched to a gene. In germline, CDR1 is SGHAT, CDR2 FQNNGV. The CDR3 sequence is CASSLGGGGFYEQFF. As DNA, the CDR3 is TGTGCCAGCAGCCTCGGCGGGGGGGGATTCTATGAGCAGTTCTTC.

The chain recombines TRBV27 with TRBJ1-2; 9 positions match TRBD1. The V gene's germline CDR1 is MNHEY and CDR2 SMNVEV (reference sequence). The CDR3 is 15 amino acids. V lost 6 bases and J lost 4; bases outside the gene matches: 9. The CDR3 loop reads CASRKTGGQAYGYTF. CDR3 coding DNA: TGTGCCAGCAGGAAAACAGGGGGCCAGGCCTATGGCTACACCTTC.

This chain uses TRBV13 with TRBJ2-7; 10 bases align to TRBD2. This CDR3 has 15 amino acids. Germline V CDR1 and CDR2: PRHDT, FYEKMQ (reference sequence). Trimming took 4 bases from V and 6 from J; bases not matched to a gene: 9. CDR3 in amino acids: CASSSRTSGPLEQYF. CDR3 nucleotides: TGTGCCAGCAGCTCCCGGACTAGCGGACCTCTCGAGCAGTACTTC.

This clone was seen only once. This chain joins TRBV7-9 and TRBJ1-2, with D possibly matching TRBD1 (6 bases). The CDR3 length is 12 residues. Germline values: CDR1 SEHNR, CDR2 FQNEAQ (reference sequence). Trimming pared 5 bases from V and 6 bases from J, leaving 10 bases between. As DNA, the CDR3 is TGTGCCAGCAGCCTCAACAGGGATGGCTACACCTTC. Protein: CASSLNRDGYTF.

The V and J genes are TRBV7-9 and TRBJ1-1; possible D gene TRBD1, 6 bases. The CDR3 has 11 residues. V dropped 5 bases and J dropped 7 bases, with 8 bases sitting between them. Germline V CDR1 and CDR2: SEHNR, FQNEAQ (reference sequence). DNA of the CDR3: TGTGCCAGCAGCGAACAGGGTGAAGCTTTCTTT. The encoded protein is CASSEQGEAFF. The full variable domain, rest sourced from reference TRBV7-9 and TRBJ1-1, is DTGVSQNPRHKITKRGQNVTFRCDPISEHNRLYWYRQTLGQGPEFLTYFQNEAQLEKSRLLSDRFSAERPKGSFSTLEIQRTEQGDSAMYLCASSEQGEAFFGQGTRLTVV.

This clone was seen only a few times. The chain carries TRBV4-2 and TRBJ2-1, with 10 bases lining up with TRBD2. J lost 10 bases, V lost 0 bases, and 9 bases had no gene match. The CDR3 has 16 residues. Germline CDR1 LGHNA, CDR2 YNFKEQ. CDR3 region: CASSQEFQAGGSEQFF. CDR3 sequence (DNA): TGTGCCAGCAGCCAAGAGTTTCAAGCGGGAGGGAGCGAGCAGTTCTTC.

The V call is TRBV27, the J call TRBJ2-4; the D gene is possibly TRBD2 (5 bases). The CDR3 covers 16 residues. Trimming removed 2 bases from V and 0 bases from J, with 11 bases in between. Germline loops: CDR1 MNHEY, CDR2 SMNVEV (reference sequence). This chain's CDR3 is CASSLTAELAKNIQYF. CDR3 DNA: TGTGCCAGCAGTTTAACAGCGGAACTAGCCAAAAACATTCAGTACTTC.

The CDR3 bases are TGTGCCAGCAGCACTAGGACAGGGGCCCACGAGCAGTACTTC. Its protein product is CASSTRTGAHEQYF. This chain joins TRBV21-1 and TRBJ2-7; no check of the table's D call, TRBD1, against the DNA was made. TRBV21-1 is classified as a pseudogene. This CDR3 region has 14 residues.

This clone showed up just once. The chain recombines TRBV9 with TRBJ2-1, with a possible D match to TRBD2 (5 bases). Germline V gives CDR1 SGDLS, CDR2 YYNGEE. There are 18 residues in the CDR3. The V gene lost 0 bases and the J gene lost 0 bases, with 16 bases spanning the gap. CDR3: CASSVESSRVSSYNEQFF. The CDR3 DNA is TGTGCCAGCAGCGTAGAATCGTCGCGGGTGAGCTCCTACAATGAGCAGTTCTTC.

The J gene is TRBJ2-1, the V gene TRBV7-9; 7 nucleotides line up with TRBD2. This CDR3 spans 16 amino acids. Germline V gives CDR1 SEHNR, CDR2 FQNEAQ (reference sequence). V lost 7 bases, J lost 6 bases, and 15 bases stayed unmatched. CDR3 coding DNA: TGTGCCAGCACCCAGAGGAGGGAGGGCCTGGTCAATGAGCAGTTCTTC. Translated, it gives CASTQRREGLVNEQFF.